A selection of T cell receptor beta chains follows, all from one sample in a study of T cells in localized non-small cell lung cancer. The method was immunoSEQ multiplex PCR; TCRdb's version includes in-frame clones alone and lacks a portion of them. The sample includes some 50,000 clones, 80% to 85% of them seen just once. The sample was peripheral blood mononuclear cells, taken before any cancer treatment. The receptors here all came from a man aged 40-75 years with stage III lung adenocarcinoma. Each CDR3 is given with its conserved first and last residue. The D gene is left open where the match is weak. A row's size may be missing; if present it is once, few, many or a size class.

V	J	size	length	D	CDR3	DNA
TRBV11-2	TRBJ1-3	.	15	.	CASSSAYGTGNTIYF	TGTGCCAGCAGCTCAGCCTACGGTACTGGAAACACCATATATTTT
TRBV28	TRBJ2-7	.	15	TRBD1	CASTPPGQGRYEQYF	TGTGCCAGCACCCCCCCGGGACAGGGAAGGTACGAGCAGTACTTC
TRBV2	TRBJ2-5	.	12	.	CASSGGSETQYF	TGTGCCAGCAGCGGAGGTTCGGAGACCCAGTACTTC
TRBV29-1	TRBJ1-6	.	13	.	CSVGQELNPPPHF	TGCAGCGTTGGACAGGAGCTTAATCCACCCCCCCACTTT
TRBV6-6	TRBJ1-5	.	15	.	CASSYSGLSNQPQHF	TGTGCCAGCAGTTATAGCGGGCTTAGCAATCAGCCCCAGCATTTT
TRBV30	TRBJ1-5	.	12	.	CAWSETNQPQHF	TGTGCCTGGAGTGAGACCAATCAGCCCCAGCATTTT
TRBV25-1	TRBJ2-6	.	15	.	CASTSGARGANVLTF	TGTGCCAGCACTAGTGGGGCGAGGGGGGCCAACGTCCTGACTTTC
TRBV7-6	TRBJ2-3	.	13	.	CASSQHSTDTQYF	TGTGCCAGCAGCCAACATAGCACAGATACGCAGTATTTT
TRBV5-6	TRBJ2-2	.	16	.	CASSFYRSGNTGELFF	TGTGCCAGCAGCTTTTACAGGTCGGGAAACACCGGGGAGCTGTTTTTT
TRBV6-5	TRBJ2-2	few	13	.	CASSGTSTGELFF	TGTGCCAGCAGTGGTACATCCACCGGGGAGCTGTTTTTT
TRBV29-1	TRBJ2-2	few	14	.	CSVEFGVNTGELFF	TGCAGCGTTGAATTTGGGGTGAACACCGGGGAGCTGTTTTTT
TRBV5-6	TRBJ1-5	once	17	TRBD1	CASSFSGTGGWGQPQHF	TGTGCCAGCAGCTTCTCCGGGACAGGGGGCTGGGGTCAGCCCCAGCATTTT
TRBV5-1	TRBJ1-3	.	17	.	CASSDALWNTEGNTIYF	TGCGCCAGCAGCGATGCACTCTGGAATACAGAAGGAAACACCATATATTTT
TRBV5-1	TRBJ2-7	.	13	.	CASSAAGAYEQYF	TGCGCCAGCAGCGCCGCGGGCGCTTACGAGCAGTACTTC
TRBV7-2	TRBJ2-7	.	13	.	CASSPQRAYEQYF	TGTGCCAGCTCACCCCAGCGAGCCTACGAGCAGTACTTC
TRBV5-1	TRBJ1-2	.	14	TRBD1	CASSSTGGSPGYTF	TGCGCCAGCAGCTCGACAGGGGGTAGTCCTGGCTACACCTTC
TRBV11-2	TRBJ1-2	.	18	.	CASSLSYRQDLVLDGYTF	TGTGCCAGCAGCTTAAGTTACCGACAGGACCTAGTACTCGATGGCTACACCTTC
TRBV30	TRBJ2-2	.	15	TRBD1	CAWIDQGAYTGELFF	TGTGCCTGGATCGACCAGGGGGCATACACCGGGGAGCTGTTTTTT
TRBV15	TRBJ1-4	.	13	TRBD1	CATSGGGREKLFF	TGTGCCACTTCAGGGGGGGGAAGGGAAAAACTGTTTTTT
TRBV6-1	TRBJ1-1	.	11	.	CASRDVFEAFF	TGTGCCAGCAGGGACGTGTTTGAAGCTTTCTTT
TRBV6-1	TRBJ1-1	.	14	TRBD1	CASSVNRGGTEAFF	TGTGCCAGCAGTGTTAACAGGGGAGGCACTGAAGCTTTCTTT
TRBV5-1	TRBJ1-3	.	15	.	CASSLVQGSGNTIYF	TGCGCCAGCAGCTTGGTACAGGGTTCTGGAAACACCATATATTTT
TRBV5-4	TRBJ2-7	once	14	.	CASSKDSDPYEQYF	TGTGCCAGCAGCAAGGACAGCGACCCCTACGAGCAGTACTTC
TRBV9	TRBJ2-2	once	15	.	CASSVGRLNTGELFF	TGTGCCAGCAGCGTAGGACGGCTGAACACCGGGGAGCTGTTTTTT
TRBV5-1	TRBJ2-7	.	11	.	CASSTSYEQYF	TGCGCCAGCAGCACCTCCTACGAGCAGTACTTC
TRBV7-6	TRBJ2-1	.	12	.	CASSLSGNEQFF	TGTGCCAGCAGCTTATCAGGAAATGAGCAGTTCTTC
TRBV5-1	TRBJ1-3	few	17	.	CASSLEQGHLSGNTIYF	TGCGCCAGCAGCTTGGAACAGGGCCATCTCTCTGGAAACACCATATATTTT
TRBV9	TRBJ2-5	.	14	TRBD2	CASSVGGGKETQYF	TGTGCCAGCAGCGTAGGCGGGGGGAAAGAGACCCAGTACTTC
TRBV7-2	TRBJ2-7	.	14	.	CASSSRVGDPAQYF	TGTGCCAGCAGCTCACGCGTCGGCGATCCGGCGCAGTACTTC
TRBV30	TRBJ2-4	.	16	.	CAWSVKAGVAKNIQYF	TGTGCCTGGAGTGTAAAGGCCGGAGTAGCCAAAAACATTCAGTACTTC
TRBV14	TRBJ1-2	few	14	.	CASSPRLGVDGYTF	TGTGCCAGCAGCCCCCGACTTGGAGTAGATGGCTACACCTTC
TRBV4-1	TRBJ2-7	.	14	.	CASSQEGAQTEQYF	TGCGCCAGCAGCCAAGAGGGGGCGCAGACCGAGCAGTACTTC
TRBV4-1	TRBJ2-2	.	17	TRBD1	CASSTRQGSTNTGELFF	TGCGCCAGCAGCACTCGACAGGGGTCAACGAACACCGGGGAGCTGTTTTTT
TRBV30	TRBJ2-1	few	17	TRBD2	CAWKKGTSGAMLNEQFF	TGTGCCTGGAAAAAAGGGACTAGCGGGGCCATGCTCAATGAGCAGTTCTTC
TRBV5-1	TRBJ2-3	.	19	TRBD2	CASSLYVGLAGIFTDTQYF	TGCGCCAGCAGCTTGTACGTGGGACTAGCGGGGATTTTTACAGATACGCAGTATTTT
TRBV2	TRBJ1-5	few	11	.	CASRVRRAQHF	TGTGCCAGCAGAGTCAGGAGGGCCCAGCATTTT